This T cell receptor (beta chain) was captured by sequencing in a study of blood T cell repertoires in COVID-19. Across the study: Some COVID-19 samples were acute and others convalescent; all came from the United States, Italy and Spain.

The table came from immunoSEQ multiplex PCR; TCRdb's copy has only in-frame clones and leaves some out. The repertoire holds around 200,000 clones, with about 84% as singletons. V was cut by 3 bases and J by 5 bases, with 10 bases left in between. Germline assignment: CDR1 SGHDN and CDR2 FVKESK. This CDR3 has 14 residues. The rearrangement joins TRBV14 to TRBJ1-4; TRBD1 is a possible D gene (5 bases). Sequencing was done on a sample of peripheral blood. The sequence derives from a person aged 70 to 85 with COVID-19, enrolled during active disease. For the CDR3, the DNA is TGTGCCAGCAGCCAGATCGCAGGGAATGAAAAACTGTTTTTT. This translates into CASSQIAGNEKLFF.